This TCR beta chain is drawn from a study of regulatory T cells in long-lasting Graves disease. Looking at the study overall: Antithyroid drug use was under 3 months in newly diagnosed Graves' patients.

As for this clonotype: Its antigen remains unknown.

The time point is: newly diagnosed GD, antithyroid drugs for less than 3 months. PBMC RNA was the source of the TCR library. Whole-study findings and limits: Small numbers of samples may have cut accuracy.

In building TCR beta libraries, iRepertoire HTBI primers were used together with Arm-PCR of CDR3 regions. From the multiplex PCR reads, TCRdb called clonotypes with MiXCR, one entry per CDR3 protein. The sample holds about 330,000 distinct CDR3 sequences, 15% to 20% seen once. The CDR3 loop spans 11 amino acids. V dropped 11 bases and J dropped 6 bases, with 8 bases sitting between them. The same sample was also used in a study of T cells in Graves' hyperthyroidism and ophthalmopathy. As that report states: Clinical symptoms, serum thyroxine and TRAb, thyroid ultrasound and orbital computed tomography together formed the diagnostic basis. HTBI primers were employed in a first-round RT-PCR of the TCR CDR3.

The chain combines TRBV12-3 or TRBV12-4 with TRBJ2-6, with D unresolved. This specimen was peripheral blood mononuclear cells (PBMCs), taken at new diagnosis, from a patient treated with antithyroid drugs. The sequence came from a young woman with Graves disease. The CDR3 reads CAQRTANVLTF. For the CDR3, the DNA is TGTGCCCAGAGAACGGCCAACGTCCTGACTTTC.